The source of this T cell receptor (beta chain) is a study of T cell responses to AZD1222 COVID-19 vaccine. TCRdb's table, derived via immunoSEQ multiplex PCR, lists solely in-frame clones and lacks some. The sample has approximately 120,000 clones, approximately 91% seen once. Trimming left V 0 bases short and J 8 bases short, with 10 bases between. Germline V lookup: CDR1 PRHDT, CDR2 FYEKMQ (reference sequence). The CDR3 has 13 amino acids. This receptor was identified in an adult in good health. This chain links TRBV13 with TRBJ1-1, with D hard to call. The starting material was peripheral blood, obtained on day 0 of MenACWY control vaccination. As DNA, the CDR3 is TGTGCCAGCAGCTTAGGGCCACTCTGGGAAGCTTTCTTT. Protein sequence: CASSLGPLWEAFF.